This entry lists 8 T cell receptor beta chains sequenced from one sample in a study of shared clonotypes between healthy human individuals. Assay: immunoSEQ multiplex PCR; the TCRdb copy retains only in-frame clones and omits some. The sample carries some 1,900,000 clones, over 85% recorded once. CD8 cells regarded as naive lacked CD45RO, were positively chosen for CCR7, and omitted terminally differentiated effector memory CD45RA+ cells. Sequenced material: naive CD8+ T cells sorted from blood. The receptors derive from a man between 18 and 35 years old in good health.

V and J are TRBV11-2 and TRBJ2-7, with a weak D call TRBD1 (6 bases). The germline gives CDR1 SGHAT, CDR2 FQNNGV. Trimming removed 4 bases from V and 1 base from J, with 8 bases in between. There are 13 residues in the CDR3. This CDR3 reads CASSYGQSYEQYF. The CDR3 nucleotides read TGTGCCAGCAGCTACGGACAGTCCTACGAGCAGTACTTC.

V gene TRBV7-9 combines with J gene TRBJ1-1; no firm D call. Germline assignment: CDR1 SEHNR and CDR2 FQNEAQ (reference sequence). The CDR3 is made up of 14 amino acids. Trimming removed 1 base at V and 3 bases at J, with 9 bases between. The DNA for the CDR3 is TGTGCCAGCAGCTTAGATGGGTATTACACTGAAGCTTTCTTT. Translating gives CASSLDGYYTEAFF.

The table lists this clone with a count of one. J is TRBJ1-3 and V is TRBV28; D gene uncertain. The CDR3 totals 15 residues. The V gene's germline CDR1 is MDHEN and CDR2 SYDVKM. V lost 8 bases, J lost 0 bases, and 14 bases lay in between. Here the CDR3 DNA reads TGTGCCAGCGGACCTCTAGGTCTCTCTGGAAACACCATATATTTT. Its protein product is CASGPLGLSGNTIYF.

Of note for this clone: Other nucleotide sequences in the sample specify the same CDR3. The chain carries TRBV19 and TRBJ1-4; 7 bases map to TRBD1. The V gene end was trimmed by 2 bases and the J gene end by 4 bases; junction bases not matched to a gene: 1. The germline V gene encodes CDR1 LNHDA and CDR2 SQIVND (reference sequence). The CDR3 runs to 14 residues. The CDR3 reads CASSIRGHNEKLFF. The CDR3 bases are TGTGCCAGTAGTATAAGGGGGCATAATGAAAAACTGTTTTTT.

With regard to this clone: Other nucleotide sequences in the sample specify the same CDR3. V and J are TRBV5-4 and TRBJ2-1, with 8 bases matching TRBD1. CDR3 length equals 12 residues. Germline loops: CDR1 SGHNT, CDR2 YYREEE (reference sequence). V dropped 4 bases and J dropped 8; count of bases not matched to a gene: 2. CDR3 amino acids: CASSPGGDEQFF. In DNA, the CDR3 is TGTGCCAGCAGCCCAGGGGGCGATGAGCAGTTCTTC.

V is TRBV10-2 and J is TRBJ2-1, with 10 positions matching TRBD1. Trimming cost V 1 base and J 6 bases; bases outside gene matches: 3. Germline assignment: CDR1 WSHSY and CDR2 SAAADI. CDR3 size: 15 residues. The CDR3 loop is CASSELGQGSNEQFF. Here the CDR3 DNA reads TGCGCCAGCAGTGAGTTGGGACAGGGGTCCAATGAGCAGTTCTTC.

The chain has TRBV13 and TRBJ2-1; D possibly corresponds to TRBD1 (7 bases). CDR3 size: 15 residues. Germline V gene sequence: CDR1 PRHDT, CDR2 FYEKMQ (reference sequence). The ends were cut back, 2 bases at V and 7 bases at J, with 15 bases in the middle. CDR3 nucleotide sequence: TGTGCCAGCAGCTTACGAGCAGGGGGGCGTAATGAGCAGTTCTTC. This gives the protein CASSLRAGGRNEQFF.

Details on this clone: The same CDR3 also results from other DNA sequences found in this sample. The chain employs TRBV5-6 and TRBJ2-7; D remains ambiguous. Trimming took off 0 bases at V and 7 bases at J, with 8 bases between the two ends. This CDR3 comprises 12 residues. From germline, CDR1 is SGHDT and CDR2 YYEEEE. CDR3 DNA sequence: TGTGCCAGCAGCTTGGGACCGCTGGAGCAGTACTTC. This sequence encodes CASSLGPLEQYF. The variable domain in full, completed from reference TRBV5-6 and TRBJ2-7, reads DAGVTQSPTHLIKTRGQQVTLRCSPKSGHDTVSWYQQALGQGPQFIFQYYEEEERQRGNFPDRFSGHQFPNYSSELNVNALLLGDSALYLCASSLGPLEQYFGPGTRLTVT.